A single sample is the source of the 30 T cell receptor beta chains below, sequenced in a study of blood T cell repertoires in COVID-19. Only in-frame clones appear in the TCRdb table, and some are missing; sequencing was by immunoSEQ multiplex PCR. The table shows 200,000 to 250,000 clones, with about four fifths occurring only once. The sample was peripheral blood. These TCRs come from a woman aged 18 to 35 with acute or convalescent COVID-19.

The chain carries TRBV5-1 and TRBJ2-7, with 10 bases lining up with TRBD2. Germline CDR1 is SGHRS and CDR2 is YFSETQ. V was clipped by 4 bases and J by 2 bases; unmatched bases: 3. The CDR3 is 14 amino acids. The CDR3 protein is CASSRGTSAYEQYF. In DNA, the CDR3 is TGCGCCAGCAGCCGGGGGACTAGCGCCTACGAGCAGTACTTC.

The chain links TRBV19 to TRBJ1-1, with D possibly matching TRBD1 (5 bases). Germline loops: CDR1 LNHDA, CDR2 SQIVND (reference sequence). The ends were cut back, 6 bases at V and 3 bases at J, with 11 bases in the middle. CDR3 length: 13 amino acids. The DNA for the CDR3 is TGTGCCAGTAGATTCCGGGACTACACTGAAGCTTTCTTT. The encoded protein is CASRFRDYTEAFF.

This sequence joins TRBV28 and TRBJ2-7; 10 bases are a match to TRBD2. CDR3 length: 17 residues. The germline V gene has CDR1 MDHEN and CDR2 SYDVKM. V lost 5 bases, J lost 0 bases, and 10 bases stayed unmatched. The CDR3 protein is CASSPHGTSASSYEQYF. For the CDR3, the DNA is TGTGCCAGCAGTCCTCACGGGACTAGCGCAAGCTCCTACGAGCAGTACTTC.

The chain employs TRBV6-2 or TRBV6-3 and TRBJ2-1, with 11 bases identical to TRBD2. The CDR3 contains 17 residues. Germline CDR1 is MNHEY and CDR2 is SVGEGT. The V segment lost 5 bases and the J segment 8 bases; nucleotides outside the gene matches: 14. For the CDR3, the DNA is TGTGCCAGCAGTCCCAGGGGGGTTAGCGGGAGGGCCGATGAGCAGTTCTTC. This gives the protein CASSPRGVSGRADEQFF.

This clone was seen just once. V usage is TRBV19 and J usage is TRBJ1-1; D not resolved. The CDR3 runs to 17 residues. Trimming left V 3 bases short and J 4 bases short, with 21 bases between. The germline gives CDR1 LNHDA, CDR2 SQIVND (reference sequence). This chain's CDR3 is CASSISSLGPGSTEAFF. CDR3 nucleotide sequence: TGTGCCAGTAGTATTTCGAGTTTAGGTCCAGGTTCCACTGAAGCTTTCTTT.

The CDR3 reads CASSQETTHYNEQFF. CDR3 DNA: TGCGCCAGCAGCCAAGAAACTACTCACTACAATGAGCAGTTCTTC. V gene TRBV4-3 combines with J gene TRBJ2-1; no reliable D call. CDR1 LGHNA and CDR2 YSLEER come from the germline V gene. Trimming left V 0 bases short and J 3 bases short, with 9 bases between. This CDR3 has 15 amino acids.

The chain is built from TRBV25-1 and TRBJ2-2; TRBD1 is a possible D gene (6 bases). The CDR3 is 17 amino acids. CDR1 is MGHDK, CDR2 SYGVNS, per germline. The V end lost 2 bases, the J end lost 7 bases, and 20 bases lay between the germline ends. The DNA of the CDR3 is TGTGCCAGCAGTGAAGCCCCCGGGACACCCCGGATCGGGGAGCTGTTTTTT. It yields the protein CASSEAPGTPRIGELFF.

The V call is TRBV30, the J call TRBJ2-1, with D perhaps TRBD2 (6 bases). Germline CDR1 is GTSNPN and CDR2 is SVGIG (reference sequence). Trimming shortened V by 5 bases and J by 3 bases, and 14 bases separated the two germline ends. The CDR3 covers 14 residues. CDR3 nucleotide sequence: TGTGCCTGGTTAAGGGCTAGCGACTACAATGAGCAGTTCTTC. Translated: CAWLRASDYNEQFF.

This clone appeared a single time. V and J are TRBV6-2 or TRBV6-3 and TRBJ1-5; 8 positions match TRBD1. J gave up 4 bases and V 4 bases, and 9 bases lay outside the gene matches. This CDR3 comprises 16 residues. Germline loops: CDR1 MNHEY, CDR2 SVGEGT. The CDR3 spells CASSSHTGTGNQPQHF. In DNA, the CDR3 is TGTGCCAGCAGTTCTCACACCGGGACAGGAAATCAGCCCCAGCATTTT.

V usage is TRBV6-4 and J usage is TRBJ2-3, with 7 bases that match TRBD2. From germline, CDR1 is MRHNA and CDR2 SNTAGT. V lost 0 bases to trimming and J lost 6 bases; unmatched junction nucleotides: 6. This CDR3 has 15 residues. This chain's CDR3 is CASSDSIGGGDTQYF. The CDR3, as DNA: TGTGCCAGCAGTGACTCGATTGGGGGAGGGGATACGCAGTATTTT.

This chain joins TRBV7-8 and TRBJ1-3; D is unresolved. Germline V lookup: CDR1 SGHVS, CDR2 FQNEAQ. V was clipped by 1 base and J by 0 bases, with 7 bases between them. The CDR3 is made up of 15 amino acids. The CDR3 sequence is CASSLGSLSGNTIYF. In DNA form, the CDR3 reads TGTGCCAGCAGCTTAGGTTCCCTCTCTGGAAACACCATATATTTT.

With regard to this clone: Distinct nucleotide sequences in the sample also encode this CDR3. This chain joins TRBV11-2 and TRBJ2-3; 8 nucleotides align to TRBD2. Germline CDR1 reads SGHAT; CDR2 reads FQNNGV. V shed 1 base, J shed 5 bases, and the junction held 2 bases outside the gene matches. This CDR3 region has 14 residues. In nucleotides, the CDR3 is TGTGCCAGCAGCTTAGGGCTAGCGGGAGATACGCAGTATTTT. Protein product: CASSLGLAGDTQYF. The full variable domain, its missing parts supplied by reference TRBV11-2 and TRBJ2-3, is EAGVAQSPRYKIIEKRQSVAFWCNPISGHATLYWYQQILGQGPKLLIQFQNNGVVDDSQLPKDRFSAERLKGVDSTLKIQPAKLEDSAVYLCASSLGLAGDTQYFGPGTRLTVL.

V usage is TRBV24-1 and J usage is TRBJ1-2; tentatively, D is TRBD1 (5 bases). Trimming took 4 bases from V and 3 from J, leaving 8 bases between them. The CDR3 has 13 amino acids. Germline V lookup: CDR1 KGHDR, CDR2 SFDVKD. In nucleotides, the CDR3 is TGTGCCACCAGTGAGGCAGGGCACTATGGCTACACCTTC. Its protein product is CATSEAGHYGYTF.

The chain recombines TRBV25-1 with TRBJ2-1; no definite D call. The CDR3 runs to 12 residues. The ends were cut back, 8 bases at V and 8 bases at J, with 13 bases in the middle. Germline CDR1 reads MGHDK; CDR2 reads SYGVNS. In DNA form, the CDR3 reads TGTGCCAGCGCCCTACGGGTGGATGAGCAGTTCTTC. Its protein product is CASALRVDEQFF. Combining the CDR3 with reference TRBV25-1 and TRBJ2-1 gives the whole variable domain EADIYQTPRYLVIGTGKKITLECSQTMGHDKMYWYQQDPGMELHLIHYSYGVNSTEKGDLSSESTVSRIRTEHFPLTLESARPSHTSQYLCASALRVDEQFFGPGTRLTVL.

This clone was detected a few times. Here the CDR3 reads CASSQFYGEPANYGYTF. CDR3 DNA sequence: TGCGCCAGCAGCCAATTTTATGGGGAGCCCGCTAACTATGGCTACACCTTC. The V call is TRBV4-3, the J call TRBJ1-2; no definite D call. The ends were cut back, 2 bases at V and 0 bases at J, with 16 bases in the middle. From germline, CDR1 is LGHNA and CDR2 YSLEER. This CDR3 has 17 amino acids.

V usage is TRBV6-5 and J usage is TRBJ1-5, with D hard to call. The CDR3 loop spans 14 amino acids. Trimming took off 2 bases at V and 1 base at J, with 6 bases between the two ends. CDR1 MNHEY and CDR2 SVGAGI come from the germline V gene. In DNA, the CDR3 is TGTGCCAGCAGTTACGGAGGAAGCAATCAGCCCCAGCATTTT. Protein sequence: CASSYGGSNQPQHF.

The rearrangement joins TRBV11-2 to TRBJ2-4; weak D call: TRBD2 (6 bases). Trimming took off 4 bases at V and 1 base at J, with 17 bases between the two ends. This CDR3 contains 17 residues. In germline, CDR1 is SGHAT, CDR2 FQNNGV. The CDR3 DNA sequence: TGTGCCAGCAGCTCTTGGGGAGGAACCGGGGCCAAAAACATTCAGTACTTC. This sequence encodes CASSSWGGTGAKNIQYF. Drawing the rest from reference TRBV11-2 and TRBJ2-4, the complete variable domain is EAGVAQSPRYKIIEKRQSVAFWCNPISGHATLYWYQQILGQGPKLLIQFQNNGVVDDSQLPKDRFSAERLKGVDSTLKIQPAKLEDSAVYLCASSSWGGTGAKNIQYFGAGTRLSVL.

The gene calls are TRBV7-8 and TRBJ1-3; TRBD1 is a possible D gene (5 bases). The CDR3 runs to 12 residues. Trimming removed 5 bases from V and 7 bases from J, with 9 bases in between. Germline loops: CDR1 SGHVS, CDR2 FQNEAQ. The CDR3 protein is CASSAGGNTIYF. As DNA, the CDR3 is TGTGCCAGCAGCGCGGGGGGTAACACCATATATTTT.

This clone was seen only a few times. The chain has TRBV6-5 and TRBJ2-3; TRBD2 matches 7 bases. With 2 bases clipped from V and 5 bases from J, the junction kept 7 bases outside the gene matches. CDR3 length equals 15 residues. Germline V CDR1 and CDR2: MNHEY, SVGAGI. The CDR3 DNA reads as TGTGCCAGCAGTTACAAGCGTGGGAGGGGAGATACGCAGTATTTT. This sequence encodes CASSYKRGRGDTQYF.

In its sample, this clone was seen many times. Its ends do not fully match the called genes, so a read error is possible. V and J are TRBV7-7 and TRBJ2-5, with 13 nucleotides matching TRBD2. The V gene's germline CDR1 is SSHAT and CDR2 FNYEAQ (reference sequence). The CDR3 is 15 amino acids. The CDR3 loop is CASSFGTSGTETQYF. CDR3 bases: TGTGCTAGCAGCTTTGGGACTAGCGGGACAGAGACCCAGTACTTC.

CDR3 sequence: CASSFLSNSPLHF. CDR3 coding DNA: TGTGCCAGCAGCTTCCTCAGTAATTCACCCCTCCACTTT. The V and J genes are TRBV11-3 and TRBJ1-6, with D unclear. Germline CDR1 is SGHNT and CDR2 is YENEEA. Trimming removed 3 bases at V and 6 bases at J, with 6 bases between. The CDR3 loop spans 13 amino acids.

V gene TRBV9 combines with J gene TRBJ2-3; 10 nucleotides match TRBD1. The CDR3 contains 15 residues. Trimming cost V 1 base and J 4 bases; bases outside gene matches: 3. Germline CDR1 and CDR2: SGDLS and YYNGEE. The CDR3 is CASSVSGTGADTQYF. CDR3 DNA sequence: TGTGCCAGCAGCGTATCAGGGACAGGGGCAGATACGCAGTATTTT.

V usage is TRBV7-9 and J usage is TRBJ2-3; 11 bases agree with TRBD2. J lost 0 bases, V lost 5 bases, and 10 bases had no gene match. The CDR3 covers 18 residues. Germline V gene sequence: CDR1 SEHNR, CDR2 FQNEAQ (reference sequence). CDR3: CASSQTIRTSGSTDTQYF. The DNA for the CDR3 is TGTGCCAGCAGCCAAACCATTAGGACTAGCGGGAGCACAGATACGCAGTATTTT.

CDR3 in amino acids: CASSPTSGSDTQYF. CDR3 sequence (DNA): TGTGCCAGCTCACCGACTAGCGGGAGTGATACGCAGTATTTT. The rearrangement links TRBV18 to TRBJ2-3, with 12 nucleotides matching TRBD2. Germline CDR1 KGHSH, CDR2 LQKENI. Losses at the gene ends were 3 bases for V and 6 bases for J; bases not matched to a gene: 1. The CDR3 sequence is 14 residues long.

The chain links TRBV6-5 to TRBJ2-7; 9 positions match TRBD1. The CDR3 runs to 13 residues. With 6 bases clipped from V and 4 bases from J, the junction kept 4 bases outside the gene matches. Germline CDR1 and CDR2: MNHEY and SVGAGI. In nucleotides, the CDR3 is TGTGCCAGCAGGACAGGGGGGGCGTACGAGCAGTACTTC. It translates to CASRTGGAYEQYF.

This CDR3 reads CASSSTGMNTEAFF. For the CDR3, the DNA is TGTGCCAGCAGCTCAACAGGGATGAACACTGAAGCTTTCTTT. This sequence joins TRBV11-3 and TRBJ1-1; D perhaps matches TRBD1 (6 bases). The CDR3 consists of 14 residues. The germline CDR1 and CDR2 sequences are SGHNT and YENEEA. Trimming took off 4 bases at V and 0 bases at J, with 9 bases between the two ends.

This clone was seen once. This chain connects TRBV7-9 to TRBJ2-1; maybe TRBD2 (5 bases). The CDR3 consists of 15 residues. Germline-derived CDR1 and CDR2 are SEHNR and FQNEAQ (reference sequence). The ends were cut back, 4 bases at V and 1 base at J, with 11 bases in the middle. The CDR3 bases are TGTGCCAGCAGCTCTACGCGGGTGTCCTACAATGAGCAGTTCTTC. This translates into CASSSTRVSYNEQFF.

There are a few counts of this clone. Within the sample, other DNA sequences also encode this same CDR3. V usage is TRBV9 and J usage is TRBJ2-1; TRBD2 matches 12 bases. J was trimmed by 7 bases and V by 2 bases; bases with no gene match: 4. CDR3 length: 15 residues. Germline V lookup: CDR1 SGDLS, CDR2 YYNGEE. CDR3 sequence: CASSVSGTSGNEQFF. CDR3 sequence (DNA): TGTGCCAGCAGCGTTTCCGGGACTAGCGGGAATGAGCAGTTCTTC.

The chain joins TRBV4-3 to TRBJ1-4, with TRBD1 identical over 8 bases. The V segment lost 0 bases and the J segment 5 bases; nucleotides outside the gene matches: 5. Germline values: CDR1 LGHNA, CDR2 YSLEER. The CDR3 extends over 16 amino acids. CDR3 DNA sequence: TGCGCCAGCAGCCAAGACGGGTACAGGGGGAATGAAAAACTGTTTTTT. This translates into CASSQDGYRGNEKLFF.

V gene TRBV7-8 combines with J gene TRBJ2-1; the D is unclear. Germline lookup yields CDR1 SGHVS and CDR2 FQNEAQ. This CDR3 is 14 amino acids long. V was trimmed by 0 bases and J by 6 bases, leaving 9 bases between them. Written as DNA, the CDR3 is TGTGCCAGCAGCTTAGCTAGCCACGGCAATGAGCAGTTCTTC. Its protein is CASSLASHGNEQFF. Full variable domain (outside the CDR3, taken from reference TRBV7-8 and TRBJ2-1): GAGVSQSPRYKVAKRGQDVALRCDPISGHVSLFWYQQALGQGPEFLTYFQNEAQLDKSGLPSDRFFAERPEGSVSTLKIQRTQQEDSAVYLCASSLASHGNEQFFGPGTRLTVL.